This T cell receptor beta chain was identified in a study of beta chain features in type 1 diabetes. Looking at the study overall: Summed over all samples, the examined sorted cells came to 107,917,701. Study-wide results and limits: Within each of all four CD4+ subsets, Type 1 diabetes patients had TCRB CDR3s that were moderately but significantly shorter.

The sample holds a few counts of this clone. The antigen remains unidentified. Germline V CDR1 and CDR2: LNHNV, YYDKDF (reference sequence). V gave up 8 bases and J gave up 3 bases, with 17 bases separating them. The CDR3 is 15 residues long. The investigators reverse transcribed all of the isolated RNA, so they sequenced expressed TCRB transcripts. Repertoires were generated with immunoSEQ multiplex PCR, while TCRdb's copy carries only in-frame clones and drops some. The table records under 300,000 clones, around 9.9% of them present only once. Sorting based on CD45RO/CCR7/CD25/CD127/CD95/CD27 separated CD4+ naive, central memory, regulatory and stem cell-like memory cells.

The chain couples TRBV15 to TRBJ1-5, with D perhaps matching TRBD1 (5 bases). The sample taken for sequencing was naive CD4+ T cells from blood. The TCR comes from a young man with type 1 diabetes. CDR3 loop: CATLEAGLPNQPQHF. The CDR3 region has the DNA TGTGCCACCCTTGAAGCGGGACTGCCCAATCAGCCCCAGCATTTT.